The rows below give T cell receptor beta chains drawn from one sample of a study of shared clonotypes between healthy human individuals. Profiled with immunoSEQ multiplex PCR; TCRdb holds only in-frame clones, not every one. The table lists hundreds of thousands of clones, 85% to 95% of them singletons. The sequencing input was naive CD8+ T cells sorted from blood. The receptors shown here come from a woman in her thirties in good health. CDR3s include the opening cysteine and the closing phenylalanine or tryptophan. The order of the fields is V gene, D gene, J gene, clone size, CDR3 DNA, CDR3 protein. D genes are given only for firm matches. Clone size, where shown, is once, few, many, or a class for clones that have expanded.

V gene: TRBV10-3
D gene: -
J gene: TRBJ2-1
clone size: -
CDR3 DNA: TGTGCCATCAGGCTATCTGCTCCCGAGAGCTCCTACAATGAGCAGTTCTTC
CDR3 protein: CAIRLSAPESSYNEQFF

V gene: TRBV7-7
D gene: -
J gene: TRBJ2-6
clone size: -
CDR3 DNA: TGTGCCAGCAGCCCAGAACTCTCTGGGGCCAACGTCCTGACTTTC
CDR3 protein: CASSPELSGANVLTF

V gene: TRBV19
D gene: TRBD2
J gene: TRBJ2-7
clone size: -
CDR3 DNA: TGTGCCACCCGGGGACTAGACTCCTACGAGCAGTACTTC
CDR3 protein: CATRGLDSYEQYF

V gene: TRBV27
D gene: -
J gene: TRBJ2-5
clone size: -
CDR3 DNA: TGTGCCAGCAGTCCACTAGGGGGGGGAACGACCCAGTACTTC
CDR3 protein: CASSPLGGGTTQYF

V gene: TRBV5-8
D gene: TRBD1
J gene: TRBJ2-7
clone size: -
CDR3 DNA: TGTGCCAGCAGCTGGAGGCCGGGACAGGTCTCCTACGAGCAGTACTTC
CDR3 protein: CASSWRPGQVSYEQYF

V gene: TRBV29-1
D gene: -
J gene: TRBJ1-2
clone size: -
CDR3 DNA: TGCAGCGTTTTCACAGGTGAAAACTATGGCTACACCTTC
CDR3 protein: CSVFTGENYGYTF

V gene: TRBV9
D gene: -
J gene: TRBJ2-3
clone size: -
CDR3 DNA: TGTGCCAGCAGCGTAGACAGTTTTACAGATACGCAGTATTTT
CDR3 protein: CASSVDSFTDTQYF

V gene: TRBV7-6
D gene: -
J gene: TRBJ1-6
clone size: -
CDR3 DNA: TGTGCCAGCAGCCCTTGGGATATTAATTCACCCCTCCACTTT
CDR3 protein: CASSPWDINSPLHF

V gene: TRBV15
D gene: -
J gene: TRBJ2-3
clone size: once
CDR3 DNA: TGTGCCACCAGCAGTTCCCCTCGGGGGTTGACAGATACGCAGTATTTT
CDR3 protein: CATSSSPRGLTDTQYF

V gene: TRBV4-1
D gene: -
J gene: TRBJ2-7
clone size: -
CDR3 DNA: TGCGCCAGCAGCCAAGCTCCGCTCTCCTACGAGCAGTACTTC
CDR3 protein: CASSQAPLSYEQYF

V gene: TRBV16
D gene: -
J gene: TRBJ1-4
clone size: -
CDR3 DNA: TGTGCCAGCAGCCATTCGAGTGAAAAACTGTTTTTT
CDR3 protein: CASSHSSEKLFF

V gene: TRBV2
D gene: -
J gene: TRBJ2-1
clone size: -
CDR3 DNA: TGTGCCACTTCCGGCGCCATATATGAGCAGTTCTTC
CDR3 protein: CATSGAIYEQFF

V gene: TRBV6-5
D gene: -
J gene: TRBJ2-7
clone size: -
CDR3 DNA: TGTGCCAGCAGTTACTCGGGACACCTCTACGAGCAGTACTTC
CDR3 protein: CASSYSGHLYEQYF

V gene: TRBV28
D gene: -
J gene: TRBJ2-7
clone size: few
CDR3 DNA: TGTGCCAGCAGGCTCGACAGAGCCTACGAGCAGTACTTC
CDR3 protein: CASRLDRAYEQYF

V gene: TRBV11-2
D gene: -
J gene: TRBJ2-7
clone size: -
CDR3 DNA: TGTGCCAGCAGCATCGGTTCAGGGGACCTCTACGAGCAGTACTTC
CDR3 protein: CASSIGSGDLYEQYF

V gene: TRBV6-5
D gene: -
J gene: TRBJ2-5
clone size: -
CDR3 DNA: TGTGACAGCAGTTGGACGGACCAAGAGACCCAGTACTTC
CDR3 protein: CDSSWTDQETQYF

V gene: TRBV27
D gene: TRBD1
J gene: TRBJ2-7
clone size: -
CDR3 DNA: TGTGCGACGGGACAGGGAGGAGAGCAGTACTTC
CDR3 protein: CATGQGGEQYF

V gene: TRBV6-5
D gene: -
J gene: TRBJ2-7
clone size: -
CDR3 DNA: TGTGCCAGCAGTTACGCAGCTACCTACGAGCAGTACTTC
CDR3 protein: CASSYAATYEQYF

V gene: TRBV7-2
D gene: TRBD2
J gene: TRBJ2-3
clone size: -
CDR3 DNA: TGTGCCAGCAGTACCGGACTAGCGGGAGGGCCTGCCCCCACAGATACGCAGTATTTT
CDR3 protein: CASSTGLAGGPAPTDTQYF